This note documents a single TCR beta chain sequence. This CDR3 comprises 11 residues. V lost 4 bases and J 3 bases, leaving 2 bases between the germline ends. The V gene's germline CDR1 is MNHEY and CDR2 SVGEGT. Original data processing: Counts of nucleated cells, estimated from reference gene primer amplification, were obtained. The protocol was immunoSEQ multiplex PCR, while the TCRdb copy is restricted to in-frame clones and leaves out a portion. The V and J calls and clone size were taken over from that table, and D and trimming were inferred from the DNA. The table includes over 250,000 clones, approximately 79% detected once. The data were obtained in a study of blood T cell repertoires in COVID-19. Study-level background: The analysed material was cDNA or gDNA that came from T cells, B-cell-depleted T cells, or PBMCs.

The source of this sequence is a man aged 25-45 years with acute COVID-19. Sequenced material: PBMCs or T cells enriched from blood (not recorded which). This chain connects TRBV6-2 or TRBV6-3 to TRBJ2-3; D is undetermined. For the CDR3, the DNA is TGTGCCAGCAGTTTAACAGATACGCAGTATTTT. This gives the protein CASSLTDTQYF.